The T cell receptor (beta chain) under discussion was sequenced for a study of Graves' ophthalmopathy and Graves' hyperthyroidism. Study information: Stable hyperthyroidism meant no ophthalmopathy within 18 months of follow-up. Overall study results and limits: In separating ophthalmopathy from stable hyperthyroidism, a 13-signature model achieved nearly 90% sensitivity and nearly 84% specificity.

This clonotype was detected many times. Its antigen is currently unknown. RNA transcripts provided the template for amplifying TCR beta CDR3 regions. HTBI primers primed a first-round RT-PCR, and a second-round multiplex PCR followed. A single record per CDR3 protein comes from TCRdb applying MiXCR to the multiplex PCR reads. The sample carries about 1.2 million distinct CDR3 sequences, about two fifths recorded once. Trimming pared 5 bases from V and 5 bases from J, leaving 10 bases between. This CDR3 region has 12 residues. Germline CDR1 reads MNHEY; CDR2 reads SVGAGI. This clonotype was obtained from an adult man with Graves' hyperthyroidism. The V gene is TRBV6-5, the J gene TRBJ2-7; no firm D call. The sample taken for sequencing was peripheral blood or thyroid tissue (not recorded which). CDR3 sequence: CASSPARNEQYF. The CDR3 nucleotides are TGTGCCAGCAGTCCTGCTCGGAACGAGCAGTACTTC.